This is a list of T cell receptor beta chains from one sample in a study of T cell responses to AZD1222 COVID-19 vaccine. Clones were read by immunoSEQ multiplex PCR, and TCRdb kept only the in-frame ones, dropping some. The table has roughly 150,000 clones, less than 95% seen once; the top ten hold 1.1% to 1.5%. The material sequenced was peripheral blood, taken on day 0 of AZD1222 vaccination. These receptors all come from an adult in good health. CDR3s include the opening cysteine and the closing phenylalanine or tryptophan. Fields, in order: J gene, V gene, clone size, D gene, CDR3 protein, CDR3 DNA. The D gene is left open where the match is weak. The size field is filled for only some rows; it gives once, few, many or a size class.

>TRBJ1-2|TRBV2|NA|NA
CASSEGMLGGYTF
TGTGCCAGCAGTGAGGGGATGTTGGGGGGCTACACCTTC
>TRBJ1-1|TRBV12-2|NA|NA
CASRCLGGGKNTEAFF
TGTGCAAGTCGCTGCCTCGGAGGGGGCAAGAACACTGAAGCTTTCTTT
>TRBJ2-3|TRBV5-1|NA|NA
CANPGSQKWIRTDTQYF
TGCGCCAACCCTGGGTCCCAGAAGTGGATCCGCACAGATACGCAGTATTTT
>TRBJ2-4|TRBV4-1|NA|NA
CASSQETAGTDVQYF
TGCGCCAGCAGCCAAGAAACTGCGGGGACAGACGTTCAGTACTTC
>TRBJ2-7|TRBV19|NA|NA
CASSYSRGQYEQYF
TGTGCCAGTAGTTACTCGCGGGGGCAGTACGAGCAGTACTTC
>TRBJ2-2|TRBV28|NA|TRBD1
CASSLYKGAYTGELFF
TGTGCCAGCAGTTTGTACAAGGGGGCGTACACCGGGGAGCTGTTTTTT
>TRBJ1-4|TRBV6-5|NA|NA
CASRTAGGWNEKLFF
TGTGCCAGCAGAACGGCGGGGGGATGGAATGAAAAACTGTTTTTT
>TRBJ2-1|TRBV11-2|NA|TRBD2
CASSPLAGGYNEQFF
TGTGCCAGCAGCCCCCTAGCGGGGGGGTACAATGAGCAGTTCTTC
>TRBJ1-5|TRBV4-3|NA|NA
CASSNSRVSNQPQHF
TGCGCCAGCAGTAATAGCAGGGTAAGCAATCAGCCCCAGCATTTT
>TRBJ2-7|TRBV5-6|NA|TRBD1
CASSLDRGPRYEQYF
TGTGCCAGCAGCCTTGACAGGGGTCCTCGCTACGAGCAGTACTTC
>TRBJ2-3|TRBV5-4|NA|TRBD1
CASRKQGIDTQYF
TGTGCCAGCAGGAAACAGGGGATAGATACGCAGTATTTT
>TRBJ2-4|TRBV7-9|NA|NA
CASSPPATANIQYF
TGTGCCAGCAGCCCCCCCGCGACGGCAAACATTCAGTACTTC
>TRBJ2-1|TRBV4-3|NA|TRBD2
CASSQAQTSGKPFF
TGCGCCAGCAGCCAAGCCCAGACTAGCGGGAAACCGTTCTTC
>TRBJ1-1|TRBV20-1|NA|NA
CSASRGGATEAFF
TGCAGTGCTAGTCGTGGGGGTGCCACTGAAGCTTTCTTT
>TRBJ2-7|TRBV24-1|once|TRBD1
CATSGGGSAYEQYF
TGTGCCACCAGTGGAGGGGGCTCCGCCTACGAGCAGTACTTC
>TRBJ2-3|TRBV6-5|NA|TRBD2
CASRGLAGGADTQYF
TGTGCCAGCAGGGGACTAGCGGGAGGGGCAGATACGCAGTATTTT